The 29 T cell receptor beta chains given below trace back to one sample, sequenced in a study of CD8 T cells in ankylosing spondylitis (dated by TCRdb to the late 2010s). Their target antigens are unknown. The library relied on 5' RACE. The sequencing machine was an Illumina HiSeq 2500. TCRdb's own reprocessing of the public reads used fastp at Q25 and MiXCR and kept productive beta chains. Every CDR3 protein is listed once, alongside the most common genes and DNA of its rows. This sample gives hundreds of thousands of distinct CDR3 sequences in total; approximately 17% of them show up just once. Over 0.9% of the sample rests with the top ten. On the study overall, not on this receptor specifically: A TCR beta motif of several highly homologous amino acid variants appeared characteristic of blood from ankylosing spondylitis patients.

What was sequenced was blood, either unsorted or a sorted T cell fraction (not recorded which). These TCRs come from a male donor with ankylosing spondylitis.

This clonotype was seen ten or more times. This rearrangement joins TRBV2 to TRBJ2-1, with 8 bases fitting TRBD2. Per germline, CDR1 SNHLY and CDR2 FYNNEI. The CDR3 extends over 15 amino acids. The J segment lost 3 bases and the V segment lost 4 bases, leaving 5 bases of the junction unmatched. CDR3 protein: CASSALGLDYNEQFF. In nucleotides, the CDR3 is TGTGCCAGCAGTGCACTGGGACTAGACTACAATGAGCAGTTCTTC. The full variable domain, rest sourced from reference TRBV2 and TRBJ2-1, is EPEVTQTPSHQVTQMGQEVILRCVPISNHLYFYWYRQILGQKVEFLVSFYNNEISEKSEIFDDQFSVERPDGSNFTLKIRSTKLEDSAMYFCASSALGLDYNEQFFGPGTRLTVL.

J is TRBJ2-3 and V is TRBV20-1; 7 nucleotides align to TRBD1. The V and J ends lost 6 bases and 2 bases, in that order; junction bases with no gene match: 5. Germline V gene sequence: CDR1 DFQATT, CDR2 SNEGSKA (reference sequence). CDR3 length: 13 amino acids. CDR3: CSAQTGNTDTQYF. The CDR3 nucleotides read TGCAGTGCCCAGACAGGGAACACAGATACGCAGTATTTT.

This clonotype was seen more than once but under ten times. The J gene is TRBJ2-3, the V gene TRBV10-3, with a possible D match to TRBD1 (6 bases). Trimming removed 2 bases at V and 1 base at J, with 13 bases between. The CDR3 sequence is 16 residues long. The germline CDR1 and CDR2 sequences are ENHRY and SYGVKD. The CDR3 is CAISELRGFGTDTQYF. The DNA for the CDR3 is TGTGCCATCAGTGAGCTCAGGGGTTTCGGCACAGATACGCAGTATTTT.

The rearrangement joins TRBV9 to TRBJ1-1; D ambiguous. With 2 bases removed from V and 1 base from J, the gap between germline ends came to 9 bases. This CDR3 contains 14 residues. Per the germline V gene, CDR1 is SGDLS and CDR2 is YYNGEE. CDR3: CASSVNPTNTEAFF. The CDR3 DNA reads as TGTGCCAGCAGCGTCAACCCAACGAACACTGAAGCTTTCTTT.

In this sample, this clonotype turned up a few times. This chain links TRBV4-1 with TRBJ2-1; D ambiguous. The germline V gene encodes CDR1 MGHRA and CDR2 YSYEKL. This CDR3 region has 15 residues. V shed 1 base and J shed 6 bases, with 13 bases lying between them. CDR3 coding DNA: TGCGCCAGCAGCCAAGGAGTCGTCAGGACCAATGAGCAGTTCTTC. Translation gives CASSQGVVRTNEQFF.

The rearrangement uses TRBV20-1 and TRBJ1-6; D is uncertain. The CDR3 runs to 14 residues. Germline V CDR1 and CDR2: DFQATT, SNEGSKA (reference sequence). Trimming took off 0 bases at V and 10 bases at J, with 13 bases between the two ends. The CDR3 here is CSAREPHRGSPLHF. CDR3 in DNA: TGCAGTGCTAGAGAACCCCATAGAGGGTCACCCCTCCACTTT.

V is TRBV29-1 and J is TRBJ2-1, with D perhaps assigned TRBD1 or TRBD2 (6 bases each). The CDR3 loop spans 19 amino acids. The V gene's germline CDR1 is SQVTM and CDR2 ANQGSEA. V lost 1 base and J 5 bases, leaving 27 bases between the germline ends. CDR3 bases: TGCAGCGTTGAAGCCCGTGGAGGTAGCTACGATAGGGGGGACAATGAGCAGTTCTTC. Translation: CSVEARGGSYDRGDNEQFF.

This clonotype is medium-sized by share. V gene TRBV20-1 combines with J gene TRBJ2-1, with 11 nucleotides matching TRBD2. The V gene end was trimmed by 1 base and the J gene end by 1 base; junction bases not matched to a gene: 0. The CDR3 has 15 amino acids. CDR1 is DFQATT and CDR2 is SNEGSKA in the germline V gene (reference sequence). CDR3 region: CSARGLAGSYNEQFF. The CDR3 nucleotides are TGCAGTGCTAGAGGACTAGCGGGGTCCTACAATGAGCAGTTCTTC.

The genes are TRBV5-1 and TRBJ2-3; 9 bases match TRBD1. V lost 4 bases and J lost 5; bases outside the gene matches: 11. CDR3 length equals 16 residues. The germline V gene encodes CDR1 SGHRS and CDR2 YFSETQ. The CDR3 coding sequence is TGCGCCAGCAGCCCCCCGACCGGGACAGGGTTAGATACGCAGTATTTT. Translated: CASSPPTGTGLDTQYF.

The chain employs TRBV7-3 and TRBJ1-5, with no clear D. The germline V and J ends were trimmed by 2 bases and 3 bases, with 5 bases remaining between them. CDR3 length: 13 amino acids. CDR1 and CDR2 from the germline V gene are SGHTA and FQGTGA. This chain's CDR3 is CASSLDINQPQHF. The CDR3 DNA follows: TGTGCCAGCAGCTTAGACATCAATCAGCCCCAGCATTTT.

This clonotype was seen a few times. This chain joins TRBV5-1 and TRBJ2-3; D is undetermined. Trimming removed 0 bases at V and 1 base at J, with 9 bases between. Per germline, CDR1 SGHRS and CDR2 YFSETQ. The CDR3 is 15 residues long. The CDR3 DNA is TGCGCCAGCAGCTTGGAAACAGCCCGCACAGATACGCAGTATTTT. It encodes CASSLETARTDTQYF.

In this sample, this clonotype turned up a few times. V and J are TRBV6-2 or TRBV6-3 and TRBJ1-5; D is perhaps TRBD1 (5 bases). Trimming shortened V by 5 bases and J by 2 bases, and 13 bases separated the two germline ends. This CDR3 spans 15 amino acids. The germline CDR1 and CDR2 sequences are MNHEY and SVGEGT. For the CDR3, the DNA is TGTGCCAGCAGTCAGGGCCGGGGTGGCAATCAGCCCCAGCATTTT. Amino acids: CASSQGRGGNQPQHF.

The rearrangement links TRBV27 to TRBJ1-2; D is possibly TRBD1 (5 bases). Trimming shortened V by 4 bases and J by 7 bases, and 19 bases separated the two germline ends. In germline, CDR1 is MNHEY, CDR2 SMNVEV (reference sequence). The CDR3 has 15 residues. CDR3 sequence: CASSSITGNSGGYTF. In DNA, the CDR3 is TGTGCCAGCAGTTCCATAACAGGAAATAGCGGTGGCTACACCTTC.

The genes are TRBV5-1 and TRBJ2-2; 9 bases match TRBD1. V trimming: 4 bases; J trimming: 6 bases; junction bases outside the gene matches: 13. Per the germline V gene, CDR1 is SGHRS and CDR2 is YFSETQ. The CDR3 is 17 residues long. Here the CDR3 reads CASSPRRQGGVPGELFF. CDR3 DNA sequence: TGCGCCAGCAGCCCACGCAGACAGGGGGGAGTTCCCGGGGAGCTGTTTTTT.

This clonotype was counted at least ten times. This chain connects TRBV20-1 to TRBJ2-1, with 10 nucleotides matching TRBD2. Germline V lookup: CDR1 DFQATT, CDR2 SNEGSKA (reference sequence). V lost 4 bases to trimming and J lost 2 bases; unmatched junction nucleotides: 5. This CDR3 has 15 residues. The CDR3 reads CSATPGTSAYNEQFF. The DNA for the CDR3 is TGCAGTGCTACGCCCGGGACTAGCGCCTACAATGAGCAGTTCTTC.

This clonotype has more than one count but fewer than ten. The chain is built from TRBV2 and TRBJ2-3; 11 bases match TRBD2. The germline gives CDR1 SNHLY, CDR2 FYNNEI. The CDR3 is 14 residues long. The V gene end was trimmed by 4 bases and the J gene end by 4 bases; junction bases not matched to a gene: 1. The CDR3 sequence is CASSATSGADTQYF. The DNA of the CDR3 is TGTGCCAGCAGTGCGACTAGCGGGGCAGATACGCAGTATTTT.

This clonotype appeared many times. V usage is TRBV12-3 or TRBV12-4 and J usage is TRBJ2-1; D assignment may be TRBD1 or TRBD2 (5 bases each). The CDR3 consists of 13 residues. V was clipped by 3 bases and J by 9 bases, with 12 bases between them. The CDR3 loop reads CASSFGTLGEQFF. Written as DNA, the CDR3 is TGTGCCAGCAGTTTCGGGACGCTTGGTGAGCAGTTCTTC.

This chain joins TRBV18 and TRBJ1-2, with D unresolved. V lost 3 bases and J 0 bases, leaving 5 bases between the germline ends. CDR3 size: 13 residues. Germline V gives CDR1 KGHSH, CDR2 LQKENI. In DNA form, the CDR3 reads TGTGCCAGCTCACCGACGACTAACTATGGCTACACCTTC. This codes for CASSPTTNYGYTF.

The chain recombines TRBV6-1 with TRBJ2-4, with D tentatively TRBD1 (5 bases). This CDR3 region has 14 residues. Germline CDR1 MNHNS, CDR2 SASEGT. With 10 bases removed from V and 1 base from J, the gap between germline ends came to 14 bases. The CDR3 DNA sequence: TGTGCCATCCAAGCAGGGATGGCCAAAAACATTCAGTACTTC. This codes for CAIQAGMAKNIQYF.

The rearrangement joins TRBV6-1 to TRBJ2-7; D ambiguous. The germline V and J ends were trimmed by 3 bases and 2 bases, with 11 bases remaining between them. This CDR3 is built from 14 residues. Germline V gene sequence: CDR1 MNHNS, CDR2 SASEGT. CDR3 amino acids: CASSEAIPAYEQYF. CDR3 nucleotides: TGTGCCAGCAGTGAGGCTATCCCGGCCTACGAGCAGTACTTC.

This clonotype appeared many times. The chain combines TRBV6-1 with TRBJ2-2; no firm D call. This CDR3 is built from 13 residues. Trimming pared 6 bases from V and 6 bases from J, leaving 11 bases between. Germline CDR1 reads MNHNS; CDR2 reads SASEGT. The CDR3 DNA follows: TGTGCCAGCAGCCCTTGGGCCTCCGGGGAGCTGTTTTTT. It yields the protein CASSPWASGELFF.

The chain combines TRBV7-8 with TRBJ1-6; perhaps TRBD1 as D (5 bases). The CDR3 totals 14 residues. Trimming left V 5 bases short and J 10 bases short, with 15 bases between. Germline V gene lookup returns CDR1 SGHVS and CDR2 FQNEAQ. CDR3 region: CASSLGGGGSPLHF. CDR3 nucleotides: TGTGCCAGCAGCCTCGGGGGGGGTGGATCACCCCTCCACTTT. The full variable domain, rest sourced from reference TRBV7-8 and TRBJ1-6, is GAGVSQSPRYKVAKRGQDVALRCDPISGHVSLFWYQQALGQGPEFLTYFQNEAQLDKSGLPSDRFFAERPEGSVSTLKIQRTQQEDSAVYLCASSLGGGGSPLHFGNGTRLTVT.

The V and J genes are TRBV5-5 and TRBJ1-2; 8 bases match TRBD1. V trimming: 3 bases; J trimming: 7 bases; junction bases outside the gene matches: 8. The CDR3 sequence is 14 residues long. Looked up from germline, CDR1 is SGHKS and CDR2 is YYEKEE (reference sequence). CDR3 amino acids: CASSWTGSAAGYTF. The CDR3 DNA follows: TGTGCCAGCAGCTGGACAGGGAGCGCGGCTGGCTACACCTTC.

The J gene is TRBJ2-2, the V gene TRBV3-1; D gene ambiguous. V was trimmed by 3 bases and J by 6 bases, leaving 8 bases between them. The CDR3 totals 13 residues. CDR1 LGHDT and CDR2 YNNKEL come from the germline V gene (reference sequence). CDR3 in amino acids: CASSHLSPGELFF. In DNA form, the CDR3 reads TGTGCCAGCAGCCATCTGAGTCCCGGGGAGCTGTTTTTT.

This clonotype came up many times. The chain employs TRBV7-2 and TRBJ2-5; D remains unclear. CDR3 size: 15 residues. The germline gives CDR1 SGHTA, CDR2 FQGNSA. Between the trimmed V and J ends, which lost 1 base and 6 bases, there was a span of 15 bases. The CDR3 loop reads CASSLGGSVTQTQYF. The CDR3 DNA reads TGTGCCAGCAGCTTAGGGGGTTCGGTAACGCAGACCCAGTACTTC.

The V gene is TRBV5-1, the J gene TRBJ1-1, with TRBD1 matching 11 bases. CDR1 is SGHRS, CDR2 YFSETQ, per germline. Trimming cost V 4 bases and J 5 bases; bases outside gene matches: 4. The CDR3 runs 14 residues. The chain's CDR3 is CASSTGQGETEAFF. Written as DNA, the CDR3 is TGCGCCAGCAGCACGGGACAGGGGGAAACTGAAGCTTTCTTT.

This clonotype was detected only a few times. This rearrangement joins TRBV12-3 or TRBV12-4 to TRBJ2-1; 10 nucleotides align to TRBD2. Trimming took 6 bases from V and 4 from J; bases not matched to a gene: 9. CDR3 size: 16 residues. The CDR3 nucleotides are TGTGCCAGCAGGGGAGGTAGCGGGGGGCCGTACAATGAGCAGTTCTTC. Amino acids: CASRGGSGGPYNEQFF.

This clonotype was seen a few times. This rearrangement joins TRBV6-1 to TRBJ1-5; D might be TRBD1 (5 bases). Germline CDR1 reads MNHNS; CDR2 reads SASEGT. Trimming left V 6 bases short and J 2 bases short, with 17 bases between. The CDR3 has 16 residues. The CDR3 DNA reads TGTGCCAGCAGGGCCACCGACGGGGGAGGCAATCAGCCCCAGCATTTT. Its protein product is CASRATDGGGNQPQHF.

DNA for the CDR3: TGTGCCAGCAGCGCCGAAGGGGGGGTGTTGAGCACAGATACGCAGTATTTT. Encoded protein: CASSAEGGVLSTDTQYF. This chain joins TRBV7-8 and TRBJ2-3, with D possibly matching TRBD2 (7 bases). V lost 5 bases and J lost 0, with 18 bases in between. CDR3 length: 17 residues. Germline loops: CDR1 SGHVS, CDR2 FQNEAQ.